This is a list of T cell receptor beta chains from one sample in a study of blood T cell repertoires in COVID-19. The data were produced by immunoSEQ multiplex PCR, yet TCRdb's version contains in-frame clones alone and is incomplete. The sample holds roughly 150,000 clones, about 80% seen once. The material sequenced was peripheral blood. The receptors stem from a man aged 65 to 79 with active or convalescent COVID-19. Both conserved end residues are part of each CDR3. D genes are given only for firm matches. Rows give clone size only sometimes, using once, few, many, or a class for an expanded clone.

d_gene: NA
j_gene: TRBJ2-2
abundance: NA
v_gene: TRBV19
CDR3nt: TGTGCCAGTAGTCCGGGACACTACACCGGGGAGCTGTTTTTT
CDR3aa: CASSPGHYTGELFF

d_gene: NA
j_gene: TRBJ1-4
abundance: once
v_gene: TRBV5-1
CDR3nt: TGCGCCAGCAGCTTCCTACAGGGATCTAATGAAAAACTGTTTTTT
CDR3aa: CASSFLQGSNEKLFF

d_gene: TRBD1
j_gene: TRBJ1-2
abundance: NA
v_gene: TRBV7-2
CDR3nt: TGTGCCAGCAGCTCGGGACAGATAAACTATGGCTACACCTTC
CDR3aa: CASSSGQINYGYTF

d_gene: TRBD2
j_gene: TRBJ2-5
abundance: few
v_gene: TRBV11-2
CDR3nt: TGTGCCAGCAGCTTTAGCGGGGGGGCCGGAGAGACCCAGTACTTC
CDR3aa: CASSFSGGAGETQYF

d_gene: TRBD1
j_gene: TRBJ2-3
abundance: NA
v_gene: TRBV7-3
CDR3nt: TGTGCCAGCAGCCCTCCGGGACAGGGTCCAGATACGCAGTATTTT
CDR3aa: CASSPPGQGPDTQYF

d_gene: TRBD1
j_gene: TRBJ2-7
abundance: NA
v_gene: TRBV18
CDR3nt: TGTGCCAGCTCATCGACAGGGCCCAGCTACGAGCAGTACTTC
CDR3aa: CASSSTGPSYEQYF

d_gene: NA
j_gene: TRBJ1-2
abundance: NA
v_gene: TRBV19
CDR3nt: TGTGCCAGTAGTATTAGAAGGGGCGACTATGGCTACACCTTC
CDR3aa: CASSIRRGDYGYTF

d_gene: NA
j_gene: TRBJ1-3
abundance: NA
v_gene: TRBV2
CDR3nt: TGTGCCAGCAGTCGGTCGGCTGGAAACACCATATATTTT
CDR3aa: CASSRSAGNTIYF

d_gene: NA
j_gene: TRBJ1-1
abundance: once
v_gene: TRBV6-1
CDR3nt: TGTGCCAGCAGTGAAGCGCCGGGATGGAACACTGAAGCTTTCTTT
CDR3aa: CASSEAPGWNTEAFF

d_gene: TRBD2
j_gene: TRBJ2-7
abundance: NA
v_gene: TRBV5-4
CDR3nt: TGTGCCAGCAGCTTGGGACTAGCGGGAAGCTACTACGAGCAGTACTTC
CDR3aa: CASSLGLAGSYYEQYF

d_gene: TRBD1
j_gene: TRBJ1-6
abundance: NA
v_gene: TRBV5-1
CDR3nt: TGCGCCAGCAGCCCTAGCCGACAGGGGGGGGATTCACCCCTCCACTTT
CDR3aa: CASSPSRQGGDSPLHF

d_gene: NA
j_gene: TRBJ1-5
abundance: NA
v_gene: TRBV2
CDR3nt: TGTGCCAGCAGTGTCGACAGTCATCAGCCCCAGCATTTT
CDR3aa: CASSVDSHQPQHF

d_gene: TRBD2
j_gene: TRBJ2-1
abundance: once
v_gene: TRBV7-2
CDR3nt: TGTGCCAGCAGCTCCTTAGCGGGAGGGGGAAGTAATGAGCAGTTCTTC
CDR3aa: CASSSLAGGGSNEQFF

d_gene: NA
j_gene: TRBJ1-5
abundance: NA
v_gene: TRBV6-6
CDR3nt: TGTGCCAGCAGTTACAGACACCGTAGTTTCAATCAGCCCCAGCATTTT
CDR3aa: CASSYRHRSFNQPQHF

d_gene: TRBD1
j_gene: TRBJ1-1
abundance: once
v_gene: TRBV6-5
CDR3nt: TGTGCCAGCAGTTTGGACAGGGGGCTTTGGACTGAAGCTTTCTTT
CDR3aa: CASSLDRGLWTEAFF

d_gene: NA
j_gene: TRBJ2-1
abundance: NA
v_gene: TRBV6-4
CDR3nt: TGTGCCAGCAGTGACGTAGGACCCAGGGGCGAGCAGTTCTTC
CDR3aa: CASSDVGPRGEQFF

d_gene: NA
j_gene: TRBJ2-5
abundance: NA
v_gene: TRBV27
CDR3nt: TGTGCCAGCAGTTTAGGTACTCAAGAGACCCAGTACTTC
CDR3aa: CASSLGTQETQYF

d_gene: NA
j_gene: TRBJ1-3
abundance: few
v_gene: TRBV6-5
CDR3nt: TGTGCCAGCAGTTACATCCAGGGTTTTCCTGGAAACACCATATATTTT
CDR3aa: CASSYIQGFPGNTIYF

d_gene: TRBD1
j_gene: TRBJ1-2
abundance: NA
v_gene: TRBV2
CDR3nt: TGTGCCAGCAGGAACAGGGGACTGGGGGGCTACACCTTC
CDR3aa: CASRNRGLGGYTF

d_gene: NA
j_gene: TRBJ1-5
abundance: NA
v_gene: TRBV19
CDR3nt: TGTGCCAGTAGTATGGGAGGGGTTAACAATCAGCCCCAGCATTTT
CDR3aa: CASSMGGVNNQPQHF

d_gene: NA
j_gene: TRBJ2-5
abundance: NA
v_gene: TRBV13
CDR3nt: TGTGCCAGCAGCTTAGGTCAGGGATTTTTGGAGACCCAGTACTTC
CDR3aa: CASSLGQGFLETQYF

d_gene: NA
j_gene: TRBJ2-7
abundance: once
v_gene: TRBV6-6
CDR3nt: TGTGCCAGCAGGGGTAGCGGAAGATCCTACGAGCAGTACTTC
CDR3aa: CASRGSGRSYEQYF

d_gene: NA
j_gene: TRBJ2-3
abundance: NA
v_gene: TRBV19
CDR3nt: TGTGCCAGTAGTATCAGGATGATCACAGATACGCAGTATTTT
CDR3aa: CASSIRMITDTQYF

d_gene: NA
j_gene: TRBJ1-5
abundance: few
v_gene: TRBV19
CDR3nt: TGTGCCAGTAGTAGGGAGCCGGGGTATCAGCCCCAGCATTTT
CDR3aa: CASSREPGYQPQHF

d_gene: TRBD1
j_gene: TRBJ2-7
abundance: NA
v_gene: TRBV6-5
CDR3nt: TGTGCCAGCACTCAACCGGGACAGGCCTACGAGCAGTACTTC
CDR3aa: CASTQPGQAYEQYF

d_gene: TRBD1
j_gene: TRBJ1-2
abundance: NA
v_gene: TRBV2
CDR3nt: TGTGCCAGCAGTGAAAAGACAGGGGGTTGGGGAGCTGGCGATGGCTACACCTTC
CDR3aa: CASSEKTGGWGAGDGYTF

d_gene: NA
j_gene: TRBJ1-5
abundance: NA
v_gene: TRBV6-1
CDR3nt: TGTGCCAGCAGTGGTGCTGGTCAGATTAGCAATCAGCCCCAGCATTTT
CDR3aa: CASSGAGQISNQPQHF

d_gene: TRBD1
j_gene: TRBJ1-6
abundance: NA
v_gene: TRBV2
CDR3nt: TGTGCCAGCAGTGAATACAGGGGTAATTCACCCCTCCACTTT
CDR3aa: CASSEYRGNSPLHF

d_gene: NA
j_gene: TRBJ2-7
abundance: NA
v_gene: TRBV5-1
CDR3nt: TGCGCCAGCAGCCGTCTCTCCTACGAGCAGTACTTC
CDR3aa: CASSRLSYEQYF

d_gene: TRBD1
j_gene: TRBJ2-1
abundance: NA
v_gene: TRBV19
CDR3nt: TGTGCCAGTAGTGTCGGACAGGCTGCCAAACGTGAGCAGTTCTTC
CDR3aa: CASSVGQAAKREQFF

d_gene: NA
j_gene: TRBJ1-1
abundance: NA
v_gene: TRBV7-2
CDR3nt: TGTGCCAGCAGCCCAGGCTGGATGAACACTGAAGCTTTCTTT
CDR3aa: CASSPGWMNTEAFF

d_gene: NA
j_gene: TRBJ1-5
abundance: NA
v_gene: TRBV29-1
CDR3nt: TGCAGCGTTGGACAGGGCAATCAGCCCCAGCATTTT
CDR3aa: CSVGQGNQPQHF

d_gene: TRBD2
j_gene: TRBJ2-7
abundance: NA
v_gene: TRBV27
CDR3nt: TGTGCCAGCAGTCCCCCGCCGGGGGGCTACGAGCAGTACTTC
CDR3aa: CASSPPPGGYEQYF

d_gene: NA
j_gene: TRBJ2-7
abundance: NA
v_gene: TRBV6-2/TRBV6-3
CDR3nt: TGTGCCAGCAGTTACAGGCGCGGAGCCTCCTACGAGCAGTACTTC
CDR3aa: CASSYRRGASYEQYF

d_gene: NA
j_gene: TRBJ1-2
abundance: NA
v_gene: TRBV5-1
CDR3nt: TGCGCCAGCAGCTTGTTTGTACAGGGAAGGGGCTACACCTTC
CDR3aa: CASSLFVQGRGYTF

d_gene: NA
j_gene: TRBJ2-1
abundance: few
v_gene: TRBV7-8
CDR3nt: TGTGCCAGCAGCTTCGCTAAAGCGGGCGGCTCGAACAATGAGCAGTTCTTC
CDR3aa: CASSFAKAGGSNNEQFF

d_gene: NA
j_gene: TRBJ1-2
abundance: NA
v_gene: TRBV10-2
CDR3nt: TGCGCCAGCAGTGAGGCGGGGGGTCGGGGTGGCTACACCTTC
CDR3aa: CASSEAGGRGGYTF

d_gene: TRBD1
j_gene: TRBJ1-5
abundance: NA
v_gene: TRBV28
CDR3nt: TGTGCCAGCAGCCCCGGACAGGGGAAAGAACAGCCCCAGCATTTT
CDR3aa: CASSPGQGKEQPQHF

d_gene: NA
j_gene: TRBJ1-3
abundance: NA
v_gene: TRBV19
CDR3nt: TGTGCCAGTAGTATTGAGGCTTCTGGAAACACCATATATTTT
CDR3aa: CASSIEASGNTIYF

d_gene: NA
j_gene: TRBJ1-5
abundance: NA
v_gene: TRBV7-3
CDR3nt: TGTGCCAGCAGCTTAAATGGGGGGGGTCAGCCCCAGCATTTT
CDR3aa: CASSLNGGGQPQHF

d_gene: TRBD1
j_gene: TRBJ2-1
abundance: NA
v_gene: TRBV5-8
CDR3nt: TGTGCCAGCACCCCGGGGGACAGGGGCAACAATGAGCAGTTCTTC
CDR3aa: CASTPGDRGNNEQFF

d_gene: NA
j_gene: TRBJ1-1
abundance: NA
v_gene: TRBV7-2
CDR3nt: TGTGCCAGCAGCCGCGTCCCCTCGAACACTGAAGCTTTCTTT
CDR3aa: CASSRVPSNTEAFF

d_gene: TRBD1
j_gene: TRBJ2-5
abundance: NA
v_gene: TRBV5-4
CDR3nt: TGTGCCAGCAGCTACGGGACAGGGGGCGGCGGGTGGGAGACCCAGTACTTC
CDR3aa: CASSYGTGGGGWETQYF

d_gene: NA
j_gene: TRBJ1-4
abundance: NA
v_gene: TRBV27
CDR3nt: TGTGCCAGCAGGGACTTGGGGGGTGGTGAAAAACTGTTTTTT
CDR3aa: CASRDLGGGEKLFF

d_gene: NA
j_gene: TRBJ2-3
abundance: NA
v_gene: TRBV24-1
CDR3nt: TGTGCCACCAGTGACCCAAGCACAGATACGCAGTATTTT
CDR3aa: CATSDPSTDTQYF

d_gene: TRBD1
j_gene: TRBJ1-5
abundance: once
v_gene: TRBV19
CDR3nt: TGTGCCAGTACCCCCAGGGGACAGACCAGCAATCAGCCCCAGCATTTT
CDR3aa: CASTPRGQTSNQPQHF

d_gene: NA
j_gene: TRBJ2-1
abundance: NA
v_gene: TRBV28
CDR3nt: TGTGCCAGCACGGAGTACAATGAGCAGTTCTTC
CDR3aa: CASTEYNEQFF

d_gene: TRBD2
j_gene: TRBJ2-7
abundance: few
v_gene: TRBV5-1
CDR3nt: TGCGCCAGCAGCTTGGGGACTAGCGGCTACGAGCAGTACTTC
CDR3aa: CASSLGTSGYEQYF

d_gene: TRBD1
j_gene: TRBJ1-3
abundance: NA
v_gene: TRBV27
CDR3nt: TGTGCCAGCAGTTCTCGGACAGGGCGTGCGGGAAACACCATATATTTT
CDR3aa: CASSSRTGRAGNTIYF

d_gene: NA
j_gene: TRBJ2-6
abundance: NA
v_gene: TRBV9
CDR3nt: TGTGCCAGCAGCCCCGAACAGATCTCCTCTGGGGCCAACGTCCTGACTTTC
CDR3aa: CASSPEQISSGANVLTF